This T cell receptor beta chain was recovered during a study of chemoradiotherapy in HPV16-positive cancers (dated by TCRdb to between 2021 and 2024). For the wider study: Functional T-cell assays on cells from a couple of HPV16-positive patients defined candidate HPV-specific T-cell clones and common TCR motifs. The study set out to ask whether T-cell immunity against the HPV oncoproteins E6 and E7 changes over the course of chemoradiotherapy and whether that immunity affects survival. TCR repertoires from over 80 patients with HPV-related cancers were then used to track the candidate HPV-specific TCRs and motifs. Points the paper makes about the study in general: Improved recurrence-free survival in HPV16-positive patients was associated with expansion of HPV-responsive T cells during chemoradiotherapy. Expansion of candidate HPV-specific clones and E7-related TCR motifs was observed in the tumor microenvironment during treatment, whereas no such expansion was observed for non-HPV-specific T cells. Only a couple of HPV16-positive patients were used to derive the functional definition of HPV-specific T cells, and the survival association was reported for HPV16-positive patients.

Repertoires were sampled repeatedly over the course of chemoradiotherapy, so clonal expansion could be followed in the tumor microenvironment. This clone has only one observation. The antigen it binds to is not known. The input lacks base qualities; no much larger clone sits a single base away. The method was the immunoSEQ multiplex PCR assay. This is the immuneACCESS table as TCRdb keeps it, with only in-frame sequences that have V and J called. A part of the clones is gone; compared with another copy, unresolved V genes explain less than half, and the rest is unexplained. This sample comprises about 300 clones, around nine tenths of them detected only once. The ten largest make up roughly 6.1% of the sample. The source is a human donor with HPV-associated anogenital cancer. The sample here was tumor tissue, taken from a patient who underwent chemoradiotherapy.

The sequenced DNA: TGCAGCGTTATCCGGGACAGGGGGAACGAGCAGTACTTC. The resulting protein is CSVIRDRGNEQYF. Recombination linked TRBV29-1 to TRBJ2-7, with 11 junctional bases fitting TRBD1. From the cysteine up to the phenylalanine, the CDR3 has a length of 13 residues. CDR3 DNA only is kept here, 39 bases in frame from base 1. Trimmed from V: 5 bases; trimmed from J: 5 bases; junction bases lacking a gene match: 5. From a lookup of the germline V gene, CDR1 and CDR2 are SQVTM and ANQGSEA.